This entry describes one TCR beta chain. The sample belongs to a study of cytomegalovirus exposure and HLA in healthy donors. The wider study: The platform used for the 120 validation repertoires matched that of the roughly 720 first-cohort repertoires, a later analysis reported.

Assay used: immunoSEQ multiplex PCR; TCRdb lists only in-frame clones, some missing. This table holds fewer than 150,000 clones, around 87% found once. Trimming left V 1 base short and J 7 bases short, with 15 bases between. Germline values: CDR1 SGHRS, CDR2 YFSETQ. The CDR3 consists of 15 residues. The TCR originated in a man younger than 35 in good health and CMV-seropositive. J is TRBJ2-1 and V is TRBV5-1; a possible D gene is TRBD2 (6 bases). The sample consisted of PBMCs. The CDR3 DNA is TGCGCCAGCAGCTTGTCGGTCGGGAGAGGAAATGAGCAGTTCTTC. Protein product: CASSLSVGRGNEQFF.